The clone carrying this T cell receptor beta chain was observed a few times. Urothelial carcinoma affected the patients, and it was locally advanced or metastatic. Patient sample counts ranged from 1 to 8, pretreatment and on-treatment. The data were obtained in a study of PD-L1 blockade in urothelial cancer. The junction had 5 bases not matched to a gene; V was cut back by 4 bases and J by 2 bases. This CDR3 has 15 residues. Germline V lookup: CDR1 LGHNT, CDR2 FRNRAP. Using immunoSEQ multiplex PCR, the repertoire was profiled, and TCRdb retains in-frame clones only, with some absent. The sample includes roughly 45,000 clones, about 85% seen only once; the top ten take around 8%.

The chain is built from TRBV12-5 and TRBJ2-1; 7 positions match TRBD1. Sequenced here: PBMCs, sampled around atezolizumab (anti-PD-L1) treatment. The sequence was collected from a man aged 55 to 69 with urothelial cancer. The CDR3 spells CASGSTGKTYNEQFF. The CDR3 DNA follows: TGTGCTAGTGGTTCGACAGGGAAGACCTACAATGAGCAGTTCTTC.